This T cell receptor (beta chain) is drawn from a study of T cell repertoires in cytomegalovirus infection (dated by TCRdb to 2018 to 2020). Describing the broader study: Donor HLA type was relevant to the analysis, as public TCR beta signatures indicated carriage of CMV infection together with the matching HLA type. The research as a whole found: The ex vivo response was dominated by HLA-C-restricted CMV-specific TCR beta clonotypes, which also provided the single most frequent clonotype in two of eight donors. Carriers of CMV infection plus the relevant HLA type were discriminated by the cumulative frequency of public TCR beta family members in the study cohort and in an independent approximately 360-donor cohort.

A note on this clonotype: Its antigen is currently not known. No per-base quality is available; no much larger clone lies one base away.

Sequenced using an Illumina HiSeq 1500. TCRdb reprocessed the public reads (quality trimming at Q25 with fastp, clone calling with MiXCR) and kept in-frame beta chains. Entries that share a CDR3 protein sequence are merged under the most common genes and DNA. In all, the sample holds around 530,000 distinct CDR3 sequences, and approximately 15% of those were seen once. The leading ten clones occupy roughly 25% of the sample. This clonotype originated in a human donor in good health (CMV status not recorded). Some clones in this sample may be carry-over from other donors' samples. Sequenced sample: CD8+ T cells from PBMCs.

The CDR3: CASSQGSLAGLSYNEQFF. In nucleotides, the sequence is TGTGCCAGCAGCCAAGGGTCACTAGCGGGACTTTCCTACAATGAGCAGTTCTTC. This chain is built from TRBV3-1 and TRBJ2-1, and TRBD2 aligns with 10 junction nucleotides. The cysteine opens and the phenylalanine closes a CDR3 of 18 amino acids. Only CDR3 DNA remains: 54 bases, in frame from the first base. From a lookup of the germline V gene (reference sequence), CDR1 and CDR2 are LGHDT and YNNKEL. V is pruned by 1 base and J by 1 base, leaving 7 bases of the junction without a gene match.